Included here is one TCR beta chain sequence, with context. The data are from a study of blood T cell repertoires in COVID-19. Study-wide context: PBMCs, B-cell-depleted T cells, or T cells were the source of the cDNA or gDNA that made up the material.

V lost 5 bases to trimming and J lost 2 bases; unmatched junction nucleotides: 16. Per germline, CDR1 WNHNN and CDR2 SYGVQD (reference sequence). This CDR3 region has 18 residues. As processed by the authors: Counts of nucleated cells, estimated from reference gene primer amplification, were obtained. This table comes from immunoSEQ multiplex PCR, and its TCRdb copy is limited to in-frame clones, with some not included. The V and J calls and clone size are taken from that table; D and trimming were inferred from the DNA. The sample records around 140,000 clones, about 89% being singletons. The chain joins TRBV10-1 to TRBJ2-3, with 7 bases lining up with TRBD2. Sequencing used peripheral blood. This TCR was recovered from a man aged 50 or older with active or convalescent COVID-19. This CDR3 is CASSSRVASGPDTDTQYF. The CDR3 DNA is TGCGCCAGCAGTAGCCGGGTCGCTAGCGGACCTGACACAGATACGCAGTATTTT.